Listed below are T cell receptor beta chains from one sample, sequenced in a study of T cell responses to AZD1222 COVID-19 vaccine. Assay used: immunoSEQ multiplex PCR; TCRdb lists only in-frame clones, some missing. The top ten clones hold approximately 3% of a sample with approximately 140,000 clones, around nine tenths of them seen once. The sample here was peripheral blood, taken on day 0 of MenACWY control vaccination. Every receptor here comes from an adult in good health. Both conserved end residues are part of each CDR3. Fields, in order: clone size, V gene, CDR3 protein. Rows give clone size only sometimes, using once, few, many, or a class for an expanded clone.

clone size: .; V gene: TRBV4-1; CDR3 protein: CASSQGTGGTNTEAFF
clone size: .; V gene: TRBV2; CDR3 protein: CASSEAWGSYTF
clone size: .; V gene: TRBV6-6; CDR3 protein: CASSYSGGPGANVLTF
clone size: once; V gene: TRBV6-5; CDR3 protein: CASWAAGEGYTF
clone size: .; V gene: TRBV29-1; CDR3 protein: CSVNGDLGGPGLSTDTQYF
clone size: .; V gene: TRBV19; CDR3 protein: CASSIDDRGNYGYTF
clone size: once; V gene: TRBV30; CDR3 protein: CATRTGVGYTF
clone size: .; V gene: TRBV20-1; CDR3 protein: CSASPITSGSTNEQFF
clone size: .; V gene: TRBV18; CDR3 protein: CASSPPSYEQYF
clone size: once; V gene: TRBV19; CDR3 protein: CASSNGGNTGELFF
clone size: .; V gene: TRBV5-1; CDR3 protein: CASSLQAMNTEAFF
clone size: .; V gene: TRBV16; CDR3 protein: CASSLGTVGDGYTF
clone size: .; V gene: TRBV24-1; CDR3 protein: CATSGGQSLDGYTF
clone size: .; V gene: TRBV15; CDR3 protein: CATSRDGGYGFF
clone size: .; V gene: TRBV15; CDR3 protein: CATSRQKLTSGKGDTQYF
clone size: .; V gene: TRBV5-6; CDR3 protein: CASSLGSNQPQHF
clone size: .; V gene: TRBV2; CDR3 protein: CASSGTVGYTF
clone size: .; V gene: TRBV6-5; CDR3 protein: CASSGVATNEKLFF
clone size: .; V gene: TRBV6-5; CDR3 protein: CASSRPGEEKLFF
clone size: .; V gene: TRBV3-1/TRBV3-2; CDR3 protein: CASSQDQVNQPQHF
clone size: .; V gene: TRBV7-9; CDR3 protein: CASSLATDGRTEAFF
clone size: .; V gene: TRBV14; CDR3 protein: CASSQEARGTEAFF
clone size: .; V gene: TRBV5-1; CDR3 protein: CASSFGERNYGYTF
clone size: .; V gene: TRBV11-2; CDR3 protein: CASSLSYSVGGTEAFF
clone size: .; V gene: TRBV13; CDR3 protein: CASSLIGLRDASYEQYF